The clone carrying this T cell receptor beta chain has only a few counts. Its antigen is unidentified. This sample stems from a study of beta chain features in type 1 diabetes. Study-wide findings and caveats: It was not settled here whether HLA type affects TCRB rearrangement.

Only one heparinised blood draw was taken per donor, and its volume averaged about 116 mL. Every isolated RNA sample was fully reverse transcribed, so sequencing captured expressed TCRB transcripts. Assay used: immunoSEQ multiplex PCR; TCRdb lists only in-frame clones, some missing. The sample yields roughly 450,000 clones, 14% seen once. The V end was cut by 4 bases, the J end by 4 bases, with 13 bases between. The V gene's germline CDR1 is SGHTA and CDR2 FQGNSA. There are 14 residues in the CDR3. Sequencing used naive CD4+ T cells from blood. The source of this sequence is a man between 25 and 39 years old in good health. The genes are TRBV7-2 and TRBJ1-2; possible D gene TRBD1, 5 bases. The CDR3 loop reads CASSSPGTGYGYTF. The CDR3 region has the DNA TGTGCCAGCAGCTCACCAGGGACTGGCTATGGCTACACCTTC.